The 22 T cell receptor beta chains presented below share a single source sample, sequenced in a study of T-cell reconstitution after alpha-beta-depleted transplantation in children. Construction of the TCRbeta library involved unique molecular identifiers. One entry per CDR3 protein results from TCRdb running MiXCR on the PCR reads. Here the sample spans some 200,000 distinct CDR3 sequences, roughly 8.3% being singletons. The sample in question was PBMCs, mostly from graft donor cells, obtained 360 days after TCRalphabeta/CD19-depleted stem cell transplant. These receptors were obtained from a male patient aged 2-10 years who had a stem cell transplant for acute myeloid leukemia, so the T cells may come from the graft donor.

This clonotype was recorded at least ten times. The rearrangement links TRBV12-3 or TRBV12-4 to TRBJ1-1; D uncertain. V was trimmed by 7 bases and J by 1 base, leaving 10 bases between them. There are 13 residues in the CDR3. CDR3 coding DNA: TGTGCCAGCACCCTACAGAGGAACACTGAAGCTTTCTTT. As protein: CASTLQRNTEAFF.

This clonotype is deemed medium-sized. This chain connects TRBV20-1 to TRBJ2-1; the match to TRBD2 covers 8 bases. The length of the CDR3 is 14 residues. The V gene end was trimmed by 3 bases and the J gene end by 5 bases; junction bases not matched to a gene: 6. Germline-derived CDR1 and CDR2 are DFQATT and SNEGSKA (reference sequence). The DNA for the CDR3 is TGCAGTGCTAGCGGGAGGGCCTCGAACAATGAGCAGTTCTTC. This encodes CSASGRASNNEQFF.

The CDR3 protein is CASSPTSWDTQYF. In DNA, the CDR3 is TGTGCCAGCTCACCAACCAGCTGGGATACGCAGTATTTT. J is TRBJ2-3 and V is TRBV18; D not certain. The CDR3 covers 13 residues. V lost 2 bases, J lost 6 bases, and 9 bases lay in between. Germline CDR1 is KGHSH and CDR2 is LQKENI.

In this sample, this clonotype turned up many times. The CDR3 DNA reads as TGTGCCAGCAGCTTGATGGACGGGACCCAGCATTTT. This translates into CASSLMDGTQHF. J is TRBJ1-5 and V is TRBV7-9, with D unclear. V gave up 3 bases and J gave up 11 bases, with 11 bases separating them. Per germline, CDR1 SEHNR and CDR2 FQNEAQ (reference sequence). The CDR3 has 12 amino acids.

The table lists this clonotype with a few counts. This chain connects TRBV7-2 to TRBJ1-2; D is uncertain. In germline, CDR1 is SGHTA, CDR2 FQGNSA. The CDR3 contains 14 residues. V was cut by 5 bases and J by 5 bases, with 15 bases left in between. The chain's CDR3 is CASSNYLDGYGYTF. In DNA form, the CDR3 reads TGTGCCAGCAGCAATTATTTGGACGGGTATGGCTACACCTTC.

The chain is built from TRBV29-1 and TRBJ2-7; 8 positions agree with TRBD2. V shed 4 bases and J 3 bases; nucleotides not matched to a gene: 8. The CDR3 consists of 14 residues. CDR1 is SQVTM, CDR2 ANQGSEA, per germline. The CDR3 nucleotides read TGCAGCGTTGGCTCGGGAGGGAAAATCTACGAGCAGTACTTC. Protein: CSVGSGGKIYEQYF.

V and J are TRBV12-3 or TRBV12-4 and TRBJ2-5; 15 bases line up with TRBD2. V gave up 5 bases and J gave up 7 bases; unmatched junction bases: 2. The CDR3 loop spans 14 amino acids. CDR3 sequence reads: CASSGGLAGGTQYF. Here the CDR3 DNA reads TGTGCCAGCAGTGGGGGACTAGCGGGAGGGACCCAGTACTTC.

This clonotype was picked up a small number of times. This chain connects TRBV20-1 to TRBJ1-1; possibly TRBD1 for D (5 bases). V was clipped by 1 base and J by 11 bases, with 17 bases between them. Germline V lookup: CDR1 DFQATT, CDR2 SNEGSKA (reference sequence). CDR3 size: 13 residues. The CDR3 loop is CSARGDRLQEAFF. CDR3 bases: TGCAGTGCTAGAGGGGACCGCCTCCAGGAGGCTTTCTTT.

This clonotype has just a few counts. This chain links TRBV21-1 with TRBJ2-5. TRBV21-1 is marked as a pseudogene. The CDR3 totals 16 residues. The CDR3 reads CASSKAKTEYQETQYF. Written as DNA, the CDR3 is TGTGCCAGCAGCAAGGCCAAGACGGAATACCAAGAGACCCAGTACTTC.

This clonotype was counted at least ten times. The chain recombines TRBV10-3 with TRBJ2-1, with D perhaps being TRBD1 or TRBD2 (6 bases each). The germline CDR1 and CDR2 sequences are ENHRY and SYGVKD. There are 20 residues in the CDR3. The germline V and J ends were trimmed by 7 bases and 0 bases, with 28 bases remaining between them. CDR3 in amino acids: CAITNDRNKASALSYNEQFF. The CDR3 DNA follows: TGTGCCATCACTAATGACAGGAATAAGGCTAGCGCTCTCTCCTACAATGAGCAGTTCTTC.

In its sample, this clonotype was seen many times. The V and J genes are TRBV7-8 and TRBJ1-3; tentatively, D is TRBD1 (6 bases). V was clipped by 2 bases and J by 4 bases, with 12 bases between them. The length of the CDR3 is 15 residues. Per germline, CDR1 SGHVS and CDR2 FQNEAQ. The CDR3 is CASSLLTGSGNTIYF. The DNA for the CDR3 is TGTGCCAGCAGCTTACTCACAGGGTCCGGAAACACCATATATTTT.

This clonotype was recorded many times. V gene TRBV29-1 combines with J gene TRBJ2-3; no clear D. The CDR3 contains 12 residues. V lost 2 bases and J lost 1, with 4 bases in between. The germline CDR1 and CDR2 sequences are SQVTM and ANQGSEA. CDR3 bases: TGCAGCGTTGAAAGACGCACAGATACGCAGTATTTT. Its translation: CSVERRTDTQYF.

The chain is built from TRBV18 and TRBJ2-4; tentative D call: TRBD2 (5 bases). The ends were cut back, 3 bases at V and 7 bases at J, with 16 bases in the middle. CDR3 length equals 15 residues. Germline CDR1 and CDR2: KGHSH and LQKENI. This chain's CDR3 is CASSPLSAAENIQYF. CDR3 DNA: TGTGCCAGCTCACCGCTTAGTGCAGCGGAGAACATTCAGTACTTC.

This clonotype was counted ten times or more. The rearrangement uses TRBV15 and TRBJ1-2; TRBD1 matches 9 bases. J gave up 5 bases and V 3 bases, and 10 bases lay outside the gene matches. The CDR3 totals 16 residues. The germline V gene encodes CDR1 LNHNV and CDR2 YYDKDF (reference sequence). The CDR3 region has the DNA TGTGCCACCAGCAGGGCCTGGACAGGGGCTTTTTATGGCTACACCTTC. Protein product: CATSRAWTGAFYGYTF.

J is TRBJ2-5 and V is TRBV20-1; weak D call: TRBD2 (5 bases). This CDR3 comprises 12 residues. Per the germline V gene, CDR1 is DFQATT and CDR2 is SNEGSKA (reference sequence). V lost 6 bases and J 5 bases, leaving 13 bases between the germline ends. CDR3: CSAPVGGETQYF. DNA of the CDR3: TGCAGTGCCCCAGTCGGCGGGGAGACCCAGTACTTC.

This clonotype occurred many times. The chain uses TRBV5-1 and TRBJ1-2, with D perhaps TRBD1 (6 bases). Germline lookup yields CDR1 SGHRS and CDR2 YFSETQ. CDR3 size: 13 residues. Trimming removed 5 bases from V and 5 bases from J, with 13 bases in between. The CDR3 loop reads CASRDSGDYGYTF. CDR3 DNA sequence: TGCGCCAGCAGGGACAGCGGGGATTATGGCTACACCTTC.

This clonotype was counted a few times. The chain combines TRBV20-1 with TRBJ2-5, with 10 bases fitting TRBD2. The ends lost 6 bases at V and 2 bases at J; junction bases unmatched: 3. CDR1 and CDR2 (germline): DFQATT, SNEGSKA (reference sequence). This CDR3 is built from 13 residues. CDR3 DNA: TGCAGTGCCGGACTAGCGGAGCAAGAGACCCAGTACTTC. Translated: CSAGLAEQETQYF.

This clonotype was observed many times. The chain is built from TRBV12-3 or TRBV12-4 and TRBJ2-1, with D tentatively TRBD2 (6 bases). V was cut by 5 bases and J by 7 bases, with 9 bases left in between. The CDR3 loop spans 12 amino acids. CDR3 residues: CASSLGTNEQFF. CDR3 coding DNA: TGTGCCAGCAGTCTCGGGACTAATGAGCAGTTCTTC.

This clonotype was detected many times. The chain links TRBV20-1 to TRBJ2-3; 9 positions agree with TRBD1. This CDR3 has 16 amino acids. V gave up 3 bases and J gave up 6 bases; unmatched junction bases: 13. Germline V gene lookup returns CDR1 DFQATT and CDR2 SNEGSKA (reference sequence). For the CDR3, the DNA is TGCAGTGCTAGGGTCGGACAGGGGCCAAACGGGGATACGCAGTATTTT. This gives the protein CSARVGQGPNGDTQYF.

There are a few counts of this clonotype. V usage is TRBV12-3 or TRBV12-4 and J usage is TRBJ2-7, with D possibly being TRBD1 (5 bases). The V end was cut by 5 bases, the J end by 1 base, with 12 bases between. The CDR3 contains 14 residues. This chain's CDR3 is CASSPAQGSYEQYV. Written as DNA, the CDR3 is TGTGCCAGCAGTCCCGCTCAGGGTTCCTACGAGCAGTACGTC.

In its sample, this clonotype was seen a few times. This chain's CDR3 is CWTGSSMGNQPQHF. As DNA, the CDR3 is TGTTGGACAGGTTCCTCGATGGGCAATCAGCCCCAGCATTTT. This chain links TRBV6-2 or TRBV6-3 with TRBJ1-5; TRBD1 matches 7 bases. The V gene's germline CDR1 is MNHEY and CDR2 SVGEGT. The CDR3 has 14 amino acids.

The J gene is TRBJ1-4, the V gene TRBV18; the D is unclear. This CDR3 is built from 15 residues. CDR1 and CDR2 from the germline V gene are KGHSH and LQKENI. V was shortened by 2 bases and J by 0 bases, with 7 bases between the two germline ends. DNA for the CDR3: TGTGCCAGCTCACCATGGGAGGCAACTAATGAAAAACTGTTTTTT. Encoded protein: CASSPWEATNEKLFF.